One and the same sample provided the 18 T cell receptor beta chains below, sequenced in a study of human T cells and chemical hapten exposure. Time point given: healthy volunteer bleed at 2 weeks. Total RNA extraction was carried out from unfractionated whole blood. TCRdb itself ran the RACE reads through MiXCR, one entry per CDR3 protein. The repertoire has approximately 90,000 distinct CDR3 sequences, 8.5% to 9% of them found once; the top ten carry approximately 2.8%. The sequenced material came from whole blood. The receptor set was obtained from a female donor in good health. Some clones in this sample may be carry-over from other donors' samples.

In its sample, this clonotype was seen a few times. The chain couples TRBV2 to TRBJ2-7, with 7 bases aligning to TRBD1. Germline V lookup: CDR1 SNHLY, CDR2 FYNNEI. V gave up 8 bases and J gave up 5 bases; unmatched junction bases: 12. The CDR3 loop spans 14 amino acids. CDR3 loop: CASRTGQPPNEQYF. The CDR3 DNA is TGTGCCAGCCGAACGGGACAGCCCCCTAACGAGCAGTACTTC.

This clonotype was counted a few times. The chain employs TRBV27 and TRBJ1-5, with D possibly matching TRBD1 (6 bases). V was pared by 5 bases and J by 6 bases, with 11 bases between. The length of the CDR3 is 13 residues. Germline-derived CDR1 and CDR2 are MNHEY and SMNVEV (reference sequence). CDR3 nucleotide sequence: TGTGCCAGCAGTAAGGCAGGGGCTCAGCCCCAGCATTTT. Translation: CASSKAGAQPQHF.

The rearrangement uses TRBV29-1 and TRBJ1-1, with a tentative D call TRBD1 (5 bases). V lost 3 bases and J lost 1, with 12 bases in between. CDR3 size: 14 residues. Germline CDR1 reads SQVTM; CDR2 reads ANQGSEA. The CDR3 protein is CSVEAGRANTEAFF. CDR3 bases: TGCAGCGTTGAGGCAGGGAGGGCGAACACTGAAGCTTTCTTT.

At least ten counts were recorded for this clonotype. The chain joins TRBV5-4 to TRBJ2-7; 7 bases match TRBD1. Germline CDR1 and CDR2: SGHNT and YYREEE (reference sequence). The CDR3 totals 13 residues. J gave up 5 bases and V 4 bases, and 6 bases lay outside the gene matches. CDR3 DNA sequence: TGTGCCAGCAGCCCACAGGGGATAAACGAGCAGTACTTC. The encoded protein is CASSPQGINEQYF. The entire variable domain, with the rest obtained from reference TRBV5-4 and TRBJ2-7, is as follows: ETGVTQSPTHLIKTRGQQVTLRCSSQSGHNTVSWYQQALGQGPQFIFQYYREEENGRGNFPPRFSGLQFPNYSSELNVNALELDDSALYLCASSPQGINEQYFGPGTRLTVT.

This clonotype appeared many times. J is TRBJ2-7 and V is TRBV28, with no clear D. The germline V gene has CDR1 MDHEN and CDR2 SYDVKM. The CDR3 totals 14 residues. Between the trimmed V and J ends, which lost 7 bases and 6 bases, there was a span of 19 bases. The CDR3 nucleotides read TGTGCCAGCAAAGCCCTAGGAATGAGAGGCGAGCAGTACTTC. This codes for CASKALGMRGEQYF.

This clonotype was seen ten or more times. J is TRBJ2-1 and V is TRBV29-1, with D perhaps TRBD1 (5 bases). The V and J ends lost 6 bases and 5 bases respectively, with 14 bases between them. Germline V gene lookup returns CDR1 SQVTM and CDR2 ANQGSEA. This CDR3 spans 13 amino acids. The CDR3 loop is CSVAPGQNNEQFF. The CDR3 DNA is TGCAGCGTCGCCCCAGGACAAAACAATGAGCAGTTCTTC.

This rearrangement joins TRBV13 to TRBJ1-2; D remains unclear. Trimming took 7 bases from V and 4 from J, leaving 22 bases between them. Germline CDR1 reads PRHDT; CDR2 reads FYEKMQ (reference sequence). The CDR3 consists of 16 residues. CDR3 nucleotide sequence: TGTGCCAGCACTTCTAACCGGACGCCTTTACTCTATGGCTACACCTTC. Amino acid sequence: CASTSNRTPLLYGYTF.

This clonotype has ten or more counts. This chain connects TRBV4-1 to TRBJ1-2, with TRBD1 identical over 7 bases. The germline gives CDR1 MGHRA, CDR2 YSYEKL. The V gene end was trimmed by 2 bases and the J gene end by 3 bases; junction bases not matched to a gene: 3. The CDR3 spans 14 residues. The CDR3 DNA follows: TGCGCCAGCAGCCAAAGACAGGGAGACTATGGCTACACCTTC. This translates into CASSQRQGDYGYTF.

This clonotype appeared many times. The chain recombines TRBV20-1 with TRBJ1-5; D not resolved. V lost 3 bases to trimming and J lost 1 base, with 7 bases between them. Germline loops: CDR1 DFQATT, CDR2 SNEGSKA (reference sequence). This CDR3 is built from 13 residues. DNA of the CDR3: TGCAGTGCTAGTGGGTCGAGCAATCAGCCCCAGCATTTT. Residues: CSASGSSNQPQHF.

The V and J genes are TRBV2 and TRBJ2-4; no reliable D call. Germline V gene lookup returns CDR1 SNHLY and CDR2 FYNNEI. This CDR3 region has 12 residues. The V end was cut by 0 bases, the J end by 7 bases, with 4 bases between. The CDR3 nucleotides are TGTGCCAGCAGTGAAGCGGGTAACATTCAGTACTTC. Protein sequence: CASSEAGNIQYF.

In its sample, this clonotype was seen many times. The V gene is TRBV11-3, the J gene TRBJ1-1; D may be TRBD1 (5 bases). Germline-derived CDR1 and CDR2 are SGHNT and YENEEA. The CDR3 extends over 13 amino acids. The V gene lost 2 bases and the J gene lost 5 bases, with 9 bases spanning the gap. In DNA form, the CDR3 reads TGTGCCAGCAGCTTACAGGGTGAGACTGAAGCTTTCTTT. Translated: CASSLQGETEAFF.

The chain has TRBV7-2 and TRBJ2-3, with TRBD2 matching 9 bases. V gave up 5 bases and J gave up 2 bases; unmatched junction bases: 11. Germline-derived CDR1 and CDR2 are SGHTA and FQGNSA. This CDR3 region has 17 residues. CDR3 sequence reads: CASSLVGASGVTDTQYF. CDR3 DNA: TGTGCCAGCAGCCTGGTCGGGGCTAGCGGGGTCACAGATACGCAGTATTTT.

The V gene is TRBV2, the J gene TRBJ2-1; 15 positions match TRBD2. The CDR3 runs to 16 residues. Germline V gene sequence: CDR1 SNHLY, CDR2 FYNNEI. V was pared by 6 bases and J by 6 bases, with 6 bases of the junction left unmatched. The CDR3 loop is CASRGTSGRRGNEQFF. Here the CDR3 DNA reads TGTGCCAGCAGGGGGACTAGCGGGAGGCGTGGCAATGAGCAGTTCTTC.

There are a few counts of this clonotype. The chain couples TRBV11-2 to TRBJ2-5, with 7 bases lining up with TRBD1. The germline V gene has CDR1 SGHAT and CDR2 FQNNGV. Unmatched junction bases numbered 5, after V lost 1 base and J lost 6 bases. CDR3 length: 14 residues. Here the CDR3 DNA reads TGTGCCAGCAGCTTAGCCCTACAGGGGCAGACCCAGTACTTC. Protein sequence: CASSLALQGQTQYF.

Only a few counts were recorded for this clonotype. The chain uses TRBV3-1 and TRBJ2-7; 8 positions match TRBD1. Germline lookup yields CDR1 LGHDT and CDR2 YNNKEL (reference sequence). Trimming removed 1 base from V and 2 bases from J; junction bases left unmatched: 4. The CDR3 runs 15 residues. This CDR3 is CASSQGTGRTYEQYF. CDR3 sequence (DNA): TGTGCCAGCAGCCAAGGGACAGGGAGAACCTACGAGCAGTACTTC.

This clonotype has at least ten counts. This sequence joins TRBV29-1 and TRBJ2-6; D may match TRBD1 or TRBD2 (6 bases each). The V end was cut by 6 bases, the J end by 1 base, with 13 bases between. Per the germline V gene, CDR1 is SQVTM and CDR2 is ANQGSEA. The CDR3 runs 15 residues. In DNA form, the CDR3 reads TGCAGCGTGGGGGGCGACAGGTCTGGGGCCAACGTCCTGACTTTC. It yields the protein CSVGGDRSGANVLTF.

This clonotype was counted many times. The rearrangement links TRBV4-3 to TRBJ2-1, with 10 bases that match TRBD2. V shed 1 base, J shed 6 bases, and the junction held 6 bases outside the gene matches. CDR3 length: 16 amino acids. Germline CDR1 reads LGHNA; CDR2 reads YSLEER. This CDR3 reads CASSQAPGLALNEQFF. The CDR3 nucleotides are TGCGCCAGCAGCCAAGCCCCGGGACTAGCGCTCAATGAGCAGTTCTTC.

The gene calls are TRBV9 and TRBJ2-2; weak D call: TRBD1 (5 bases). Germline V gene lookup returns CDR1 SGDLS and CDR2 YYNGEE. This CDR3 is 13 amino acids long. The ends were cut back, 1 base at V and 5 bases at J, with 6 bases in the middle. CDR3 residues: CASSVQGTGELFF. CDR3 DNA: TGTGCCAGCAGCGTACAGGGAACCGGGGAGCTGTTTTTT.